One TCR beta chain is described in this entry. Its antigen is currently unknown. These data belong to a study of CD8+ T cells in alopecia areata. Notes on the study in general: Scalp samples also yield sequences from resident alphabeta T cells of normal skin. Tofacitinib significantly brought down scalp clonality and expanded CD8+ clones among top 100. With patients, TCR sharing proved less clear than in mice, a difference possibly related to HLA.

Treatment of the sample: oral pan-JAK inhibitor, 5-10 mg twice daily. From PBMCs, CD4+ and CD8+ T cells were sorted. RNA, once extracted, was reverse transcribed into cDNA for use as the sequencing template. The protocol was immunoSEQ multiplex PCR, while the TCRdb copy is restricted to in-frame clones and leaves out a portion. The sample lists approximately 150,000 clones; roughly 60% were seen once. The source material was CD4+ T cells sorted from blood, sampled at week 24, from a patient treated with tofacitinib. The receptor was isolated from a human donor with alopecia areata.

CDR3 protein: CASGGRDGYGYTF. The CDR3 nucleotides are TGTGCTAGTGGCGGCAGGGATGGCTATGGCTACACCTTC. The chain carries TRBV12-5 and TRBJ1-2, with a tentative D call TRBD1 (5 bases). The CDR3 runs 13 residues. V lost 6 bases and J lost 4, with 12 bases in between. Germline CDR1 LGHNT, CDR2 FRNRAP.